This T cell receptor beta chain was observed in a study of T cell responses to AZD1222 COVID-19 vaccine. Study-wide points: Only six or seven AZD1222 recipients tested seropositive at baseline.

On this clone: Its antigen is undetermined.

The CDR3 is made up of 16 amino acids. V dropped 7 bases and J dropped 7; count of bases not matched to a gene: 16. Germline V gives CDR1 MDHEN, CDR2 SYDVKM. Profiling relied on immunoSEQ multiplex PCR, and the TCRdb table lists in-frame clones only, not all of them. The sample has some 130,000 clones, 89% seen once. This sequence joins TRBV28 and TRBJ2-7; 10 bases agree with TRBD1. This TCR came from an adult in good health. The specimen comprised peripheral blood, sampled on day 0 of AZD1222 vaccination. CDR3 nucleotides: TGTGCCAGCATCACGGCGACAGGGGGCGCCCCCTGGGAGCAGTACTTC. This sequence encodes CASITATGGAPWEQYF. The full variable domain, with the rest looked up from reference TRBV28 and TRBJ2-7, is DVKVTQSSRYLVKRTGEKVFLECVQDMDHENMFWYRQDPGLGLRLIYFSYDVKMKEKGDIPEGYSVSREKKERFSLILESASTNQTSMYLCASITATGGAPWEQYFGPGTRLTVT.